This passage covers 14 T cell receptor beta chains from one sample sequenced in a study of PD-1 blockade in classical Hodgkin lymphoma. Profiled with immunoSEQ multiplex PCR; TCRdb holds only in-frame clones, not every one. Here the sample spans about 39,000 clones, over 70% being singletons. The time point is: cycle 4 day 1 (C4D1), after less than seven weeks of nivolumab. All the patients suffered relapse after autologous stem cell transplantation, and brentuximab vedotin exposure differed. Specimen: peripheral blood mononuclear cells (PBMCs), collected before the fourth cycle of nivolumab. The source of these receptors is a human donor with classical Hodgkin lymphoma.

The rearrangement uses TRBV6-6 and TRBJ1-1; no definite D call. This CDR3 is 15 amino acids long. Per germline, CDR1 MNHNY and CDR2 SVGAGI (reference sequence). The V and J ends lost 7 bases and 0 bases respectively, with 15 bases between them. DNA for the CDR3: TGTGCCAGCACCTCACCCCGGAGAATGAACACTGAAGCTTTCTTT. Its protein is CASTSPRRMNTEAFF.

The rearrangement links TRBV9 to TRBJ2-1; no clear D. This CDR3 spans 13 amino acids. Germline lookup yields CDR1 SGDLS and CDR2 YYNGEE. The ends were cut back, 3 bases at V and 5 bases at J, with 9 bases in the middle. The CDR3 DNA is TGTGCCAGCAGCGGTATCGCAAACAATGAGCAGTTCTTC. Translated, it gives CASSGIANNEQFF.

The chain couples TRBV25-1 to TRBJ2-7; D possibly corresponds to TRBD1 (6 bases). Germline CDR1 reads MGHDK; CDR2 reads SYGVNS. The CDR3 extends over 16 amino acids. V lost 2 bases, J lost 2 bases, and 16 bases lay in between. In DNA, the CDR3 is TGTGCCAGCAGTGAACAAGGGGGTCCTAGGACCTACGAGCAGTACTTC. The encoded protein is CASSEQGGPRTYEQYF.

This clone was counted once. The rearrangement uses TRBV23-1 and TRBJ2-7, with D unclear. TRBV23-1 is known as an ORF, though its function is uncertain. This CDR3 contains 13 residues. Trimming removed 4 bases from V and 5 bases from J, with 12 bases in between. The CDR3 DNA follows: TGCGCCAGCAGTCCGTGGACGATCCACGAGCAGTACTTC. Amino acids: CASSPWTIHEQYF.

In this sample, this clone turned up once. This chain connects TRBV30 to TRBJ1-1; D unclear. The CDR3 is 14 residues long. Germline V gene sequence: CDR1 GTSNPN, CDR2 SVGIG (reference sequence). V lost 2 bases, J lost 1 base, and 11 bases lay in between. The CDR3 DNA sequence: TGTGCCTGGAGTAGTGGGTTGGGGAACACTGAAGCTTTCTTT. Protein: CAWSSGLGNTEAFF.

The V call is TRBV7-3, the J call TRBJ2-7; possibly TRBD2 for D (7 bases). Germline lookup yields CDR1 SGHTA and CDR2 FQGTGA. This CDR3 spans 15 amino acids. V lost 5 bases, J lost 3 bases, and 17 bases lay in between. The chain's CDR3 is CASSLNQGRDYEQYF. The CDR3, as DNA: TGTGCCAGCAGCCTCAACCAGGGGAGGGACTACGAGCAGTACTTC.

This clone came up a few times. The chain combines TRBV5-6 with TRBJ1-4; D possibly corresponds to TRBD1 (5 bases). Deletions cut 5 bases from V and 1 base from J, with 6 bases between. CDR1 SGHDT and CDR2 YYEEEE come from the germline V gene. CDR3 size: 13 residues. CDR3 protein: CASSGGTNEKLFF. Here the CDR3 DNA reads TGTGCCAGCAGTGGGGGAACTAATGAAAAACTGTTTTTT.

J is TRBJ2-7 and V is TRBV4-3; D uncertain. V gave up 3 bases and J gave up 1 base, with 10 bases separating them. CDR1 LGHNA and CDR2 YSLEER come from the germline V gene. There are 14 residues in the CDR3. The CDR3 bases are TGCGCCAGCAGCCAGGACGCAGGTTCCTACGAGCAGTACTTC. Encoded protein: CASSQDAGSYEQYF.

Only one count was recorded for this clone. The genes are TRBV4-2 and TRBJ1-6; D possibly corresponds to TRBD1 (6 bases). The V end lost 1 base, the J end lost 11 bases, and 21 bases lay between the germline ends. Germline V gene sequence: CDR1 LGHNA, CDR2 YNFKEQ. CDR3 length equals 17 residues. CDR3 sequence (DNA): TGTGCCAGCAGCCAAGGGGGGCACGGGGGAGGTGAGGCACCCCTCCACTTT. Its translation is CASSQGGHGGGEAPLHF.

This chain joins TRBV10-1 and TRBJ1-2; D not resolved. V was clipped by 0 bases and J by 1 base, with 9 bases between them. Germline V CDR1 and CDR2: WNHNN, SYGVQD (reference sequence). The CDR3 length is 15 residues. CDR3 region: CASSESLGINYGYTF. CDR3 coding DNA: TGCGCCAGCAGTGAGTCGTTAGGAATTAACTATGGCTACACCTTC.

The CDR3 sequence is CASSRVKAYAGTQYF. In DNA form, the CDR3 reads TGTGCCAGTAGTAGGGTCAAGGCTTATGCAGGTACGCAGTATTTT. The rearrangement links TRBV19 to TRBJ2-3; D is undetermined. V lost 4 bases and J 8 bases, leaving 19 bases between the germline ends. The CDR3 sequence is 15 residues long. Germline V CDR1 and CDR2: LNHDA, SQIVND (reference sequence). Full variable domain (rest looked up from reference TRBV19 and TRBJ2-3): DGGITQSPKYLFRKEGQNVTLSCEQNLNHDAMYWYRQDPGQGLRLIYYSQIVNDFQKGDIAEGYSVSREKKESFPLTVTSAQKNPTAFYLCASSRVKAYAGTQYFGPGTRLTVL.

This sequence joins TRBV9 and TRBJ1-6, with a weak D call TRBD1 (6 bases). CDR1 is SGDLS and CDR2 is YYNGEE in the germline V gene. The CDR3 loop spans 15 amino acids. Trimming removed 3 bases at V and 10 bases at J, with 17 bases between. This CDR3 is CASSAYQGRDSPLHF. The CDR3 bases are TGTGCCAGCAGCGCTTATCAGGGGCGCGACTCACCCCTCCACTTT.

The V gene is TRBV4-1, the J gene TRBJ2-3; D unclear. Germline CDR1 is MGHRA and CDR2 is YSYEKL. The CDR3 has 15 residues. Trimming removed 6 bases from V and 0 bases from J, with 13 bases in between. The CDR3 nucleotides are TGCGCCAGCAGTATGGCGGTTTTAAGCACAGATACGCAGTATTTT. This translates into CASSMAVLSTDTQYF.

The V and J genes are TRBV4-3 and TRBJ1-4, with D perhaps matching TRBD1 (6 bases). V was shortened by 4 bases and J by 6 bases, with 15 bases between the two germline ends. CDR3 length equals 15 residues. Germline lookup yields CDR1 LGHNA and CDR2 YSLEER. CDR3 coding DNA: TGCGCCAGCAGCCCGGGATGGGGGCGCGATGAAAAACTGTTTTTT. Residues: CASSPGWGRDEKLFF.